This T cell receptor (beta chain) was documented in a study of immune cell composition in non-small cell lung cancer. Trimming took 7 bases from V and 5 from J; bases not matched to a gene: 13. The V gene's germline CDR1 is SGHRS and CDR2 YFSETQ. The CDR3 contains 16 residues. General observations from the study: Tumour-reactive clones were not shown to match dominant in vivo tumour clones. No significant correlation existed between pack-years smoked and tumour clonality. Lung squamous cell carcinoma tumours had significantly higher top 10 clone scores and productive clonality than lung adenocarcinoma.

The data were produced by immunoSEQ multiplex PCR, yet TCRdb's version contains in-frame clones alone and is incomplete. Among fewer than 15,000 clones, around 68% were seen once, and the ten largest hold 7.5%. About this clone: Antigen: not known.

Sequencing input: lung tumor tissue. This rearrangement joins TRBV5-1 to TRBJ2-3; 10 nucleotides line up with TRBD2. This TCR derives from a human donor with non-small cell lung cancer. The DNA for the CDR3 is TGCGCCAGCGCCCGGCTAGCGGGGGCCAGTGAAGATACGCAGTATTTT. This encodes CASARLAGASEDTQYF. Combining the CDR3 with reference TRBV5-1 and TRBJ2-3 gives the whole variable domain KAGVTQTPRYLIKTRGQQVTLSCSPISGHRSVSWYQQTPGQGLQFLFEYFSETQRNKGNFPGRFSGRQFSNSRSEMNVSTLELGDSALYLCASARLAGASEDTQYFGPGTRLTVL.